This passage covers 28 T cell receptor beta chains from one sample sequenced in a study of identifying expanded T cells in peripheral blood. The protocol was immunoSEQ multiplex PCR, while the TCRdb copy is restricted to in-frame clones and leaves out a portion. The sample contains about 85,000 clones, around 89% of which appear only once. Material for sequencing was blood. The receptor set was obtained from a person aged 18 to 70 in good health.

This chain uses TRBV11-2 with TRBJ2-3; D not certain. Germline V gives CDR1 SGHAT, CDR2 FQNNGV. V dropped 4 bases and J dropped 6 bases, with 11 bases sitting between them. This CDR3 has 13 amino acids. As DNA, the CDR3 is TGTGCCAGCAGCTCCACTATGATTGATACGCAGTATTTT. Translated: CASSSTMIDTQYF. The variable domain in full, with the rest retrieved from reference TRBV11-2 and TRBJ2-3, is EAGVAQSPRYKIIEKRQSVAFWCNPISGHATLYWYQQILGQGPKLLIQFQNNGVVDDSQLPKDRFSAERLKGVDSTLKIQPAKLEDSAVYLCASSSTMIDTQYFGPGTRLTVL.

The rearrangement links TRBV2 to TRBJ1-2, with D possibly TRBD1 on 6 matching bases. V was cut by 0 bases and J by 2 bases, with 10 bases left in between. This CDR3 region has 15 residues. From germline, CDR1 is SNHLY and CDR2 FYNNEI. The CDR3 sequence: CASSEARGANYGYTF. In nucleotides, the CDR3 is TGTGCCAGCAGTGAAGCGCGGGGGGCAAACTATGGCTACACCTTC.

The J gene is TRBJ2-5, the V gene TRBV27, with 10 bases fitting TRBD2. The J segment lost 0 bases and the V segment lost 6 bases, leaving 4 bases of the junction unmatched. This CDR3 comprises 15 residues. CDR1 MNHEY and CDR2 SMNVEV come from the germline V gene (reference sequence). Written as DNA, the CDR3 is TGTGCCAGCAGCCGGACTAGCGGTTACCAAGAGACCCAGTACTTC. It is translated as CASSRTSGYQETQYF.

Note on this clone: This may be a read error: a much more frequent sequence differs by one nucleotide. The identical CDR3 is also encoded by other nucleotide sequences in the sample. This rearrangement joins TRBV7-9 to TRBJ2-2; 14 bases map to TRBD2. Trimming removed 3 bases from V and 4 bases from J; junction bases left unmatched: 1. The germline V gene encodes CDR1 SEHNR and CDR2 FQNEAQ (reference sequence). CDR3 length equals 16 residues. This CDR3 reads CASSLGTSGSTGELFF. Written as DNA, the CDR3 is TGTGCCAGCAGCTTGGGGACTAGCGGGAGCACCGGGGAGCTGTTTTTT.

In DNA, the CDR3 is TGTGCCAGCAGCTTGTGGGATGAGACCCAGTACTTC. This codes for CASSLWDETQYF. The chain carries TRBV5-8 and TRBJ2-5; D remains unclear. The ends were cut back, 1 base at V and 5 bases at J, with 6 bases in the middle. Germline lookup yields CDR1 SGHTS and CDR2 YDEGEE. The CDR3 is made up of 12 amino acids.

V usage is TRBV19 and J usage is TRBJ1-2; the match to TRBD1 covers 7 bases. J gave up 4 bases and V 6 bases, and 5 bases lay outside the gene matches. CDR3 length equals 13 residues. Looked up from germline, CDR1 is LNHDA and CDR2 is SQIVND (reference sequence). As DNA, the CDR3 is TGTGCCAGTAGCCCCGGGACAGCCTATGGCTACACCTTC. It encodes CASSPGTAYGYTF.

The chain recombines TRBV5-1 with TRBJ2-1; TRBD2 matches at 8 bases. The V and J ends lost 0 bases and 5 bases, in that order; junction bases with no gene match: 7. The CDR3 runs 16 residues. In germline, CDR1 is SGHRS, CDR2 YFSETQ. The DNA for the CDR3 is TGCGCCAGCAGCTTGGAGGGGACTAGAATTAACAATGAGCAGTTCTTC. Protein product: CASSLEGTRINNEQFF.

This rearrangement joins TRBV7-2 to TRBJ2-7, with D perhaps TRBD2 (5 bases). The germline CDR1 and CDR2 sequences are SGHTA and FQGNSA. Trimming pared 10 bases from V and 6 bases from J, leaving 19 bases between. There are 13 residues in the CDR3. CDR3 sequence (DNA): TGTGCCACTCGGACTCACTCAAACTCCGAGCAGTACTTC. This translates into CATRTHSNSEQYF. Drawing the rest from reference TRBV7-2 and TRBJ2-7, the complete variable domain is GAGVSQSPSNKVTEKGKDVELRCDPISGHTALYWYRQSLGQGLEFLIYFQGNSAPDKSGLPSDRFSAERTGGSVSTLTIQRTQQEDSAVYLCATRTHSNSEQYFGPGTRLTVT.

This sequence joins TRBV2 and TRBJ2-7, with 8 nucleotides matching TRBD1. Germline V gives CDR1 SNHLY, CDR2 FYNNEI. The CDR3 has 15 residues. The trim removed 3 bases at V and 6 bases at J, leaving 10 bases unmatched. The CDR3 nucleotides read TGTGCCAGCAGTGATAAGGACAGGGCCCGGGTCGAGCAGTACTTC. Protein product: CASSDKDRARVEQYF.

This rearrangement joins TRBV7-2 to TRBJ1-1, with D unclear. CDR1 is SGHTA, CDR2 FQGNSA, per germline. Deletions cut 2 bases from V and 1 base from J, with 8 bases between. The CDR3 totals 14 residues. Written as DNA, the CDR3 is TGTGCCAGCAGCTTATTACAGCCGAACACTGAAGCTTTCTTT. Protein product: CASSLLQPNTEAFF. The full variable domain, in which reference TRBV7-2 and TRBJ1-1 provide the parts outside the CDR3, is GAGVSQSPSNKVTEKGKDVELRCDPISGHTALYWYRQSLGQGLEFLIYFQGNSAPDKSGLPSDRFSAERTGGSVSTLTIQRTQQEDSAVYLCASSLLQPNTEAFFGQGTRLTVV.

This chain connects TRBV7-9 to TRBJ2-3; 10 nucleotides align to TRBD2. Looked up from germline, CDR1 is SEHNR and CDR2 is FQNEAQ (reference sequence). The CDR3 loop spans 18 amino acids. The junction had 13 bases not matched to a gene; V was cut back by 2 bases and J by 5 bases. CDR3 region: CASSLTSGRATGGDTQYF. The CDR3 region has the DNA TGTGCCAGCAGCTTAACCAGCGGGAGGGCCACGGGGGGAGATACGCAGTATTTT. Together with reference TRBV7-9 and TRBJ2-3, the CDR3 gives the full variable domain: DTGVSQNPRHKITKRGQNVTFRCDPISEHNRLYWYRQTLGQGPEFLTYFQNEAQLEKSRLLSDRFSAERPKGSFSTLEIQRTEQGDSAMYLCASSLTSGRATGGDTQYFGPGTRLTVL.

This clone was counted once. J is TRBJ1-4 and V is TRBV18; tentatively, D is TRBD1 (6 bases). Germline V CDR1 and CDR2: KGHSH, LQKENI. V was cut by 6 bases and J by 6 bases, with 14 bases left in between. The CDR3 is 14 amino acids. CDR3 sequence reads: CASSRGTRDEKLFF. The CDR3 region has the DNA TGTGCCAGCTCTCGCGGGACACGTGATGAAAAACTGTTTTTT.

This chain links TRBV28 with TRBJ2-7; TRBD1 is a possible D gene (5 bases). Germline V gene lookup returns CDR1 MDHEN and CDR2 SYDVKM. Trimming stripped 8 bases from V and 2 bases from J, with 19 bases between. CDR3 size: 15 residues. CDR3 protein: CASLNPGQGAYEQYF. In DNA form, the CDR3 reads TGTGCCAGCTTGAATCCCGGCCAAGGGGCCTACGAGCAGTACTTC.

The J gene is TRBJ1-1, the V gene TRBV4-3; D unresolved. V was trimmed by 3 bases and J by 2 bases, leaving 13 bases between them. CDR1 and CDR2 (germline): LGHNA, YSLEER. The CDR3 has 15 amino acids. CDR3 amino acids: CASSQTGSPNTEAFF. The CDR3 DNA reads as TGCGCCAGCAGCCAGACTGGGTCACCTAACACTGAAGCTTTCTTT.

The V gene is TRBV11-2, the J gene TRBJ2-5, with 13 bases matching TRBD2. The CDR3 consists of 14 residues. V shed 5 bases and J 5 bases; nucleotides not matched to a gene: 2. In germline, CDR1 is SGHAT, CDR2 FQNNGV. DNA for the CDR3: TGTGCCAGCAGCCGGACTAGCGGGAGTGAGACCCAGTACTTC. It codes for CASSRTSGSETQYF.

CDR3 protein: CASSEPQRGPVKNIQYF. CDR3 bases: TGTGCCAGCAGTGAACCCCAGAGGGGCCCGGTCAAAAACATTCAGTACTTC. J is TRBJ2-4 and V is TRBV2; the D gene could be TRBD1 or TRBD2 (5 bases each). Germline V gives CDR1 SNHLY, CDR2 FYNNEI. This CDR3 is 17 amino acids long. V lost 2 bases and J lost 3, with 17 bases in between. Full variable domain (outside the CDR3, taken from reference TRBV2 and TRBJ2-4): EPEVTQTPSHQVTQMGQEVILRCVPISNHLYFYWYRQILGQKVEFLVSFYNNEISEKSEIFDDQFSVERPDGSNFTLKIRSTKLEDSAMYFCASSEPQRGPVKNIQYFGAGTRLSVL.

J is TRBJ2-5 and V is TRBV4-1; 9 bases are shared with TRBD2. Trimming removed 1 base from V and 5 bases from J; junction bases left unmatched: 5. There are 15 residues in the CDR3. The germline CDR1 and CDR2 sequences are MGHRA and YSYEKL. For the CDR3, the DNA is TGCGCCAGCAGCCAAGGAGCGGGGGGTTTTGAGACCCAGTACTTC. It yields the protein CASSQGAGGFETQYF.

The CDR3 DNA sequence: TGTGCCAGCAGGGCAAGACAGGGGGGTCTGAACACTGAAGCTTTCTTT. It is translated as CASRARQGGLNTEAFF. The chain uses TRBV5-6 and TRBJ1-1, with 9 bases matching TRBD1. With V trimmed by 5 bases and J by 0 bases, 8 bases remained unmatched. CDR3 length: 16 amino acids. Germline V gene data show CDR1 as SGHDT and CDR2 as YYEEEE.

The rearrangement links TRBV5-1 to TRBJ1-2; 9 nucleotides line up with TRBD1. CDR1 and CDR2 (germline): SGHRS, YFSETQ. Unmatched junction bases numbered 7, after V lost 3 bases and J lost 4 bases. This CDR3 is 15 amino acids long. The CDR3 coding sequence is TGCGCCAGCAGCTCAGACAGGGGGAAGGGCTATGGCTACACCTTC. Translating it yields CASSSDRGKGYGYTF. The complete variable domain, with remaining parts taken from reference TRBV5-1 and TRBJ1-2, reads KAGVTQTPRYLIKTRGQQVTLSCSPISGHRSVSWYQQTPGQGLQFLFEYFSETQRNKGNFPGRFSGRQFSNSRSEMNVSTLELGDSALYLCASSSDRGKGYGYTFGSGTRLTVV.

The V gene is TRBV5-6, the J gene TRBJ2-4, with D uncertain. This CDR3 is 13 amino acids long. V was trimmed by 4 bases and J by 3 bases, leaving 8 bases between them. The germline V gene encodes CDR1 SGHDT and CDR2 YYEEEE. The CDR3 loop reads CASSPVGKNIQYF. CDR3 in DNA: TGTGCCAGCAGCCCCGTTGGCAAAAACATTCAGTACTTC.

This rearrangement joins TRBV11-3 to TRBJ2-2; perhaps TRBD1 as D (6 bases). The germline V gene has CDR1 SGHNT and CDR2 YENEEA. This CDR3 spans 15 amino acids. The V end was cut by 0 bases, the J end by 7 bases, with 12 bases between. CDR3 in amino acids: CASSLEGALNGELFF. CDR3 bases: TGTGCCAGCAGCTTAGAGGGGGCGCTTAACGGGGAGCTGTTTTTT.

The chain is built from TRBV5-4 and TRBJ1-1; D uncertain. CDR3 length equals 14 residues. Looked up from germline, CDR1 is SGHNT and CDR2 is YYREEE (reference sequence). Trimming shortened V by 4 bases and J by 1 base, and 11 bases separated the two germline ends. DNA for the CDR3: TGTGCCAGCAGCCGGGGTTGGGCGAACACTGAAGCTTTCTTT. Its protein is CASSRGWANTEAFF.

This clone has only one observation. V usage is TRBV21-1 and J usage is TRBJ2-5; the table's D call, TRBD2, was not checked against the DNA. Near its end, the DNA agrees better with TRBJ2-7, so the J call may be wrong. TRBV21-1 is a pseudogene locus. This CDR3 is built from 18 residues. The DNA of the CDR3 is TGTGCCAGCAGCAAGTTGTCTAGGGACTACTTCCCCATTTACGAGCAGTACTTC. Translating it yields CASSKLSRDYFPIYEQYF.

The V gene is TRBV28, the J gene TRBJ1-1; D might be TRBD1 (6 bases). The CDR3 loop spans 15 amino acids. Trimming cost V 4 bases and J 11 bases, with 23 bases left between them. CDR1 and CDR2 (germline): MDHEN, SYDVKM. The CDR3 coding sequence is TGTGCCAGCAGTTCGGTCACGGGGACACCCATTGGGGCTTTCTTT. It specifies CASSSVTGTPIGAFF.

The V and J genes are TRBV5-1 and TRBJ1-2; 10 nucleotides agree with TRBD1. Per germline, CDR1 SGHRS and CDR2 YFSETQ. V gave up 3 bases and J gave up 7 bases; unmatched junction bases: 6. This CDR3 spans 14 amino acids. In DNA form, the CDR3 reads TGCGCCAGCAGCTCAGGACAGGGGGTGATTGGCTACACCTTC. As protein: CASSSGQGVIGYTF. The entire variable domain, with the rest obtained from reference TRBV5-1 and TRBJ1-2, is as follows: KAGVTQTPRYLIKTRGQQVTLSCSPISGHRSVSWYQQTPGQGLQFLFEYFSETQRNKGNFPGRFSGRQFSNSRSEMNVSTLELGDSALYLCASSSGQGVIGYTFGSGTRLTVV.

The CDR3 DNA reads as TGTGCCAGCAGCTTGGGTGGAGCCTACAATGAGCAGTTCTTC. Translation gives CASSLGGAYNEQFF. The chain is built from TRBV5-5 and TRBJ2-1; D is uncertain. With 0 bases removed from V and 2 bases from J, the gap between germline ends came to 6 bases. There are 14 residues in the CDR3. Germline assignment: CDR1 SGHKS and CDR2 YYEKEE (reference sequence).

The V and J genes are TRBV5-1 and TRBJ2-1, with 10 bases aligning to TRBD1. The CDR3 totals 14 residues. Germline trimming cut 0 bases from V and 15 bases from J; bases unmatched to any gene: 9. Per germline, CDR1 SGHRS and CDR2 YFSETQ. The CDR3 protein is CASSLDGGTGVWFF. For the CDR3, the DNA is TGCGCCAGCAGCTTGGACGGAGGGACAGGGGTCTGGTTCTTC.

This CDR3 reads CASSSPRSREGGYEQYF. The CDR3 DNA reads TGTGCCAGCAGTTCCCCTCGTTCACGGGAAGGGGGTTACGAGCAGTACTTC. The chain links TRBV28 to TRBJ2-7; the D gene is possibly TRBD1 (6 bases). Germline assignment: CDR1 MDHEN and CDR2 SYDVKM. The V end was cut by 4 bases, the J end by 4 bases, with 23 bases between. CDR3 length: 17 amino acids. Full variable domain (missing parts from reference TRBV28 and TRBJ2-7): DVKVTQSSRYLVKRTGEKVFLECVQDMDHENMFWYRQDPGLGLRLIYFSYDVKMKEKGDIPEGYSVSREKKERFSLILESASTNQTSMYLCASSSPRSREGGYEQYFGPGTRLTVT.